A single sample gave rise to the 7 T cell receptor beta chains below, sequenced in a study of OX40 agonist ivuxolimab in advanced cancers. Sequenced by immunoSEQ multiplex PCR; TCRdb stores in-frame clones only, minus some. This table has about 64,000 clones, 82% appearing once. The specimen comprised CD4+ or CD8+ T cells sorted from blood, sampled in a trial of the OX40 agonist ivuxolimab. The receptors were sampled from an adult with an advanced solid tumor such as melanoma, head and neck, liver or kidney cancer.

The chain couples TRBV5-8 to TRBJ2-3; TRBD2 matches 14 bases. Germline V CDR1 and CDR2: SGHTS, YDEGEE. The CDR3 length is 18 residues. V lost 4 bases, J lost 3 bases, and 10 bases stayed unmatched. This CDR3 reads CASSPRSRTSGRTDTQYF. DNA for the CDR3: TGTGCCAGCAGCCCCCGATCCCGGACTAGCGGGAGGACAGATACGCAGTATTTT.

The V call is TRBV7-3, the J call TRBJ2-5, with TRBD2 identical over 12 bases. CDR1 is SGHTA and CDR2 is FQGTGA in the germline V gene. V trimming: 6 bases; J trimming: 2 bases; junction bases outside the gene matches: 4. The CDR3 is 15 residues long. CDR3 region: CASSASGRDQETQYF. The CDR3 nucleotides read TGTGCCAGCAGTGCTAGCGGGAGGGATCAAGAGACCCAGTACTTC.

V usage is TRBV11-1 and J usage is TRBJ1-3, with no clear D. V dropped 3 bases and J dropped 0 bases, with 9 bases sitting between them. The CDR3 extends over 15 amino acids. Germline V gene lookup returns CDR1 SGHAT and CDR2 FQDESV (reference sequence). CDR3 sequence: CASSFMGSSGNTIYF. The CDR3 coding sequence is TGTGCCAGCAGCTTCATGGGGTCCTCTGGAAACACCATATATTTT.

This clone appeared a few times. The chain's CDR3 is CASSPGLGTDTQYF. CDR3 DNA: TGCGCCAGCAGCCCAGGACTGGGCACAGATACGCAGTATTTT. This chain links TRBV5-1 with TRBJ2-3; perhaps TRBD2 as D (5 bases). The ends were cut back, 4 bases at V and 1 base at J, with 10 bases in the middle. CDR1 and CDR2 (germline): SGHRS, YFSETQ. There are 14 residues in the CDR3.

This clone came up a few times. The chain is built from TRBV18 and TRBJ1-4; D remains ambiguous. From germline, CDR1 is KGHSH and CDR2 LQKENI. Trimming pared 0 bases from V and 8 bases from J, leaving 13 bases between. The CDR3 has 15 amino acids. The chain's CDR3 is CASSPPGESGEKLFF. The CDR3 DNA reads TGTGCCAGCTCACCACCTGGGGAATCCGGAGAAAAACTGTTTTTT.

This rearrangement joins TRBV27 to TRBJ2-3, with 7 bases fitting TRBD2. Germline CDR1 is MNHEY and CDR2 is SMNVEV (reference sequence). The CDR3 runs 13 residues. J was trimmed by 7 bases and V by 6 bases; bases with no gene match: 7. This chain's CDR3 is CASRVGGGNTQYF. The CDR3 region has the DNA TGTGCCAGCAGAGTGGGGGGGGGAAATACGCAGTATTTT.

V is TRBV19 and J is TRBJ2-7; unclear D gene. Germline CDR1 reads LNHDA; CDR2 reads SQIVND (reference sequence). This CDR3 has 13 residues. V was trimmed by 5 bases and J by 6 bases, leaving 14 bases between them. CDR3 in DNA: TGTGCCAGTAGTCAAGACTCCCTCACCGAGCAGTACTTC. Translating gives CASSQDSLTEQYF. The variable domain in full, completed from reference TRBV19 and TRBJ2-7, reads DGGITQSPKYLFRKEGQNVTLSCEQNLNHDAMYWYRQDPGQGLRLIYYSQIVNDFQKGDIAEGYSVSREKKESFPLTVTSAQKNPTAFYLCASSQDSLTEQYFGPGTRLTVT.